The TCR beta chain under discussion was sequenced for a study of T cell responses to AZD1222 COVID-19 vaccine. Study results and limitations: Dominant at 160-218 and 743-854, vaccine-associated CD4 TCRs also spanned spike.

V shed 0 bases and J shed 6 bases, with 8 bases lying between them. The germline V gene has CDR1 LGHDT and CDR2 YNNKEL (reference sequence). The CDR3 is made up of 13 amino acids. In the case of this clone: The target antigen is unknown.

Sequenced by immunoSEQ multiplex PCR; TCRdb stores in-frame clones only, minus some. The repertoire holds about 120,000 clones, with over 90% as singletons. Material: peripheral blood, obtained 28 days after the second AZD1222 dose. The TCR was taken from an adult who received the AZD1222 COVID-19 vaccine. The chain carries TRBV3-1 (or the pseudogene TRBV3-2) and TRBJ1-2; no clear D gene. The CDR3, as DNA: TGTGCCAGCAGCCAAGAAGGGTCCCATGGCTACACCTTC. Its protein is CASSQEGSHGYTF.